This T cell receptor beta chain derives from a study of blood T cell repertoires in COVID-19. Overall study context: T cells, B-cell-depleted T cells, or PBMCs provided the cDNA or gDNA that served as material.

Original handling: Nucleated cell counts were estimated from reference gene primer amplification. Method: immunoSEQ multiplex PCR; TCRdb's copy keeps in-frame clones and lacks some. The V and J calls and the clone size are those of that table, but D and trimming were determined from the DNA. The sample has about 180,000 clones; 90% to 95% are singletons. The CDR3 has 13 amino acids. Trimming removed 2 bases at V and 6 bases at J, with 8 bases between. Germline loops: CDR1 SEHNR, CDR2 FQNEAQ (reference sequence). The source material was peripheral blood. This chain links TRBV7-9 with TRBJ1-5; D call uncertain. The clonotype originates from a man in his fifties with acute or convalescent COVID-19. CDR3 DNA sequence: TGTGCCAGCAGCTTATCAGCGGCTCAGCCCCAGCATTTT. Translated: CASSLSAAQPQHF.